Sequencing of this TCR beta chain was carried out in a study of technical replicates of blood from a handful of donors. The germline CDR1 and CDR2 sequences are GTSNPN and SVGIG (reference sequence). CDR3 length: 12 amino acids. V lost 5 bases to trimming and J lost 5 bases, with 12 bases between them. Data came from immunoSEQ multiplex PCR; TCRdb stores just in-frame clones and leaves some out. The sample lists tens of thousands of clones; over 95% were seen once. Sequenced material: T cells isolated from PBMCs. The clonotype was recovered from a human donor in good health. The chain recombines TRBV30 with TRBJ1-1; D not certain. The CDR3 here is CAWFSGWTEAFF. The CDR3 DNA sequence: TGTGCCTGGTTTTCGGGGTGGACTGAAGCTTTCTTT.